These 12 T cell receptor beta chains came from one sample sequenced in a study of OX40 agonist ivuxolimab in advanced cancers. Clones were read by immunoSEQ multiplex PCR, and TCRdb kept only the in-frame ones, dropping some. The table shows roughly 75,000 clones, with around 83% occurring only once. This specimen consisted of CD4+ or CD8+ T cells sorted from blood, obtained in a trial of the OX40 agonist ivuxolimab. Receptor source: an adult with an advanced solid tumor such as melanoma, head and neck, liver or kidney cancer.

This clone appeared a single time. V gene TRBV7-2 combines with J gene TRBJ2-3; the D gene is possibly TRBD2 (6 bases). In germline, CDR1 is SGHTA, CDR2 FQGNSA. The CDR3 covers 15 residues. V was cut by 5 bases and J by 9 bases, with 21 bases left in between. Here the CDR3 reads CASSPTYGGLETQYF. The CDR3, as DNA: TGTGCCAGCAGCCCGACGTACGGGGGTCTGGAGACGCAGTATTTT.

This chain links TRBV6-1 with TRBJ1-1; D is perhaps TRBD1 (5 bases). CDR3 length: 13 residues. Trimming left V 8 bases short and J 2 bases short, with 12 bases between. Germline CDR1 is MNHNS and CDR2 is SASEGT. In DNA, the CDR3 is TGTGCCAGCTATAGGACACTCAACACTGAAGCTTTCTTT. This sequence encodes CASYRTLNTEAFF.

The rearrangement uses TRBV7-2 and TRBJ1-2; D gene unclear. Trimming took 1 base from V and 8 from J, leaving 8 bases between them. The germline gives CDR1 SGHTA, CDR2 FQGNSA. The CDR3 consists of 12 residues. The CDR3: CASSLGVGGYTF. Here the CDR3 DNA reads TGTGCCAGCAGCTTAGGGGTAGGAGGCTACACCTTC.

The V call is TRBV7-8, the J call TRBJ1-2, with D unclear. Per the germline V gene, CDR1 is SGHVS and CDR2 is FQNEAQ. The CDR3 sequence is 13 residues long. V lost 4 bases to trimming and J lost 7 bases, with 13 bases between them. Here the CDR3 DNA reads TGTGCCAGCAGCTCACCTGGAGGTGGTGGCTACACCTTC. Amino acid sequence: CASSSPGGGGYTF.

This clone occurred a few times. The chain recombines TRBV20-1 with TRBJ2-5; D unresolved. V was pared by 4 bases and J by 4 bases, with 7 bases between. There are 11 residues in the CDR3. Germline-derived CDR1 and CDR2 are DFQATT and SNEGSKA (reference sequence). CDR3 region: CSAIRPETQYF. Here the CDR3 DNA reads TGCAGTGCTATAAGGCCAGAGACCCAGTACTTC.

The chain has TRBV11-1 and TRBJ2-3, with D perhaps being TRBD1 or TRBD2 (5 bases each). The V end lost 2 bases, the J end lost 2 bases, and 14 bases lay between the germline ends. The CDR3 loop spans 16 amino acids. CDR1 is SGHAT and CDR2 is FQDESV in the germline V gene (reference sequence). Written as DNA, the CDR3 is TGTGCCAGCAGCTTATCGAATCGGGGCGCCACAGATACGCAGTATTTT. Protein sequence: CASSLSNRGATDTQYF.

V usage is TRBV6-5 and J usage is TRBJ2-7, with TRBD1 identical over 7 bases. With 6 bases clipped from V and 3 bases from J, the junction kept 11 bases outside the gene matches. This CDR3 has 15 amino acids. From germline, CDR1 is MNHEY and CDR2 SVGAGI. The CDR3: CASSLSTGKRYEQYF. The DNA of the CDR3 is TGTGCCAGCAGCCTTTCGACAGGGAAGCGCTACGAGCAGTACTTC.

This clone was seen a few times. The chain employs TRBV4-2 and TRBJ2-7; 9 bases agree with TRBD2. The CDR3 sequence is 15 residues long. The germline CDR1 and CDR2 sequences are LGHNA and YNFKEQ. V was pared by 0 bases and J by 0 bases, with 0 bases of the junction left unmatched. The DNA of the CDR3 is TGTGCCAGCAGCCAAGAACTAGCGGGCTCCTACGAGCAGTACTTC. Translating gives CASSQELAGSYEQYF.

The chain joins TRBV19 to TRBJ1-1; 8 bases match TRBD1. This CDR3 spans 15 amino acids. In germline, CDR1 is LNHDA, CDR2 SQIVND (reference sequence). The ends lost 7 bases at V and 7 bases at J; junction bases unmatched: 14. The CDR3 region has the DNA TGTGCCAGTAAAGGACCCTTGGACAGGGCCCGTGAAGCTTTCTTT. This translates into CASKGPLDRAREAFF.

V and J are TRBV5-1 and TRBJ1-2; 7 bases match TRBD1. This CDR3 contains 17 residues. The germline V gene has CDR1 SGHRS and CDR2 YFSETQ. V was pared by 4 bases and J by 2 bases, with 14 bases of the junction left unmatched. The CDR3: CASSPNPEGAYNYGYTF. The DNA of the CDR3 is TGCGCCAGCAGCCCAAATCCCGAGGGGGCCTACAACTATGGCTACACCTTC.

J is TRBJ2-1 and V is TRBV2, with 7 bases that match TRBD2. J lost 13 bases, V lost 3 bases, and 6 bases had no gene match. This CDR3 is built from 12 residues. Germline-derived CDR1 and CDR2 are SNHLY and FYNNEI. The CDR3 protein is CASSDHRGVQFF. CDR3 bases: TGTGCCAGCAGTGATCATCGGGGGGTTCAGTTCTTC.

This clone was observed a few times. V usage is TRBV7-3 and J usage is TRBJ2-5; D remains ambiguous. The CDR3 spans 13 residues. Germline assignment: CDR1 SGHTA and CDR2 FQGTGA. The germline V and J ends were trimmed by 4 bases and 4 bases, with 10 bases remaining between them. The CDR3 sequence is CASSSRATETQYF. For the CDR3, the DNA is TGTGCCAGCAGCTCCCGAGCGACAGAGACCCAGTACTTC.